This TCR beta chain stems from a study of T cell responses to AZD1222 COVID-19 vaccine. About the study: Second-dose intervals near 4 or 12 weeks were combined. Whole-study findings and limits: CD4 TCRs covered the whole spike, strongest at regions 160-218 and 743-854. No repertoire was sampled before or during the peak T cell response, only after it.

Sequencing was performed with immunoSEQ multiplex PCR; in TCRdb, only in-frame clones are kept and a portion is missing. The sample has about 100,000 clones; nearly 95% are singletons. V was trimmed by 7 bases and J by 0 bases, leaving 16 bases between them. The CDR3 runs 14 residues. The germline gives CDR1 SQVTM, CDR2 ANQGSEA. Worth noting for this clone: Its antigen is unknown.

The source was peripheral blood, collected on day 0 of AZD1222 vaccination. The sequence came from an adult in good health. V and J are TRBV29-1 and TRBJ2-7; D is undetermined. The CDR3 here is CSASPGVGSYEQYF. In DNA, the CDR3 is TGCAGCGCTTCCCCGGGTGTAGGCTCCTACGAGCAGTACTTC.